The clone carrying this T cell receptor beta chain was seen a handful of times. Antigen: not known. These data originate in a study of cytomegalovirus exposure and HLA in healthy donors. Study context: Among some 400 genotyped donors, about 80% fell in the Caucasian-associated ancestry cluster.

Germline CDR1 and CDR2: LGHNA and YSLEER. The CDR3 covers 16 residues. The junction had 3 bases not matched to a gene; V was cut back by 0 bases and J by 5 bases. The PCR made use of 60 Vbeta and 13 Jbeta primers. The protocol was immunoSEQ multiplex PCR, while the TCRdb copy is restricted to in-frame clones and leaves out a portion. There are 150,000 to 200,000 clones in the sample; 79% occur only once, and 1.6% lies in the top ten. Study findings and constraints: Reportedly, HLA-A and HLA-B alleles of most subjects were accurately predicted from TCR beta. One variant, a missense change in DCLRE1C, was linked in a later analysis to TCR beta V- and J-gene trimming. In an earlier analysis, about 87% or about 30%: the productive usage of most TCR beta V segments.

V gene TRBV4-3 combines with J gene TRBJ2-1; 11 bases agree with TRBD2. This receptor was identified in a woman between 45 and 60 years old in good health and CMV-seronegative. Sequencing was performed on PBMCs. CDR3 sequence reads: CASSQDRLAGHNEQFF. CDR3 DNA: TGCGCCAGCAGCCAAGATAGACTAGCGGGACACAATGAGCAGTTCTTC.